This is a list of T cell receptor beta chains from one sample in a study of T-cell memory formation after mild COVID-19. TCRdb reanalysed the 5' RACE reads using MiXCR and keeps one entry per CDR3 protein. The sample has approximately 260,000 distinct CDR3 sequences; roughly 17% are singletons. The material sequenced was PBMCs or a T cell subset sorted from them (not recorded which). The receptors derive from a man between 18 and 29 years old who had mild COVID-19 (a few samples of this study predate the infection). Cell type and time point are not known. Each CDR3 is given without its conserved first and last residue. Fields, in order: J gene, V gene, CDR3 protein.

TRBJ1-5	TRBV19	ASSIYRGQGQPQH
TRBJ2-5	TRBV29-1	SVGRTGVQETQY
TRBJ2-7	TRBV6-2/TRBV6-3	ASSYFQGWDEQY
TRBJ2-5	TRBV20-1	SAPSGGTFQETQY
TRBJ1-5	TRBV6-2/TRBV6-3	ASSRDGTANQPQH
TRBJ1-2	TRBV6-1	ASSEVPGQAGYT
TRBJ1-1	TRBV6-5	ASSWRVNTEAF
TRBJ2-7	TRBV7-9	ASSLGGFSYEQY
TRBJ2-1	TRBV12-3/TRBV12-4	ASRARSGDEQF
TRBJ1-6	TRBV6-5	ASSYSTGRGSALH
TRBJ1-1	TRBV11-3	ASSRTGERDTEAF
TRBJ1-3	TRBV7-2	ASSLRGHPTGNTIY
TRBJ2-3	TRBV5-1	ASSLGEPTDTQY
TRBJ1-5	TRBV6-5	ASSYRKGWGNQPQH
TRBJ2-7	TRBV6-2/TRBV6-3	ASSTRDRGLEQY
TRBJ2-1	TRBV11-2	ASRGLAGGRGNEQF
TRBJ1-5	TRBV6-2/TRBV6-3	ASSYSGTNDQPQH
TRBJ2-1	TRBV3-1	ASRGRASGGNEQF
TRBJ1-4	TRBV5-5	ASSTDRIEKLF
TRBJ2-5	TRBV4-1	ASSQPRGGRQETQY
TRBJ1-2	TRBV20-1	SAGKGTDYGYT
TRBJ2-5	TRBV5-1	ASSLEVRAETQY
TRBJ2-7	TRBV19	ASKGSHYEQY
TRBJ2-7	TRBV2	ASSGQYEQY
TRBJ1-4	TRBV5-1	ASSLGSGSEKLF
TRBJ1-1	TRBV6-5	ASSYSNSMNTEAF
TRBJ1-1	TRBV6-2/TRBV6-3	ASNPFRNTEAF
TRBJ1-4	TRBV15	ATSREGRQGGKLF
TRBJ1-5	TRBV7-2	ASSLGGAGMGNQPQH
TRBJ1-4	TRBV5-5	ASSRSEEKLF
TRBJ2-7	TRBV4-3	ASSQQSGTSTYEQY
TRBJ2-3	TRBV21-1	ASSTRGLSYTDTQY
TRBJ1-2	TRBV28	ASRPPLSEYGYT
TRBJ1-2	TRBV6-4	ASRRQGGVGGYT
TRBJ1-6	TRBV4-1	ASSQPFLRAHSPLH
TRBJ1-1	TRBV6-2/TRBV6-3	ASSEPGQMNTEAF
TRBJ1-1	TRBV10-3	AISESRGGNTEAF
TRBJ2-1	TRBV12-3/TRBV12-4	ASSFWGHNEQF
TRBJ2-7	TRBV6-6	ASSYSGESGEQY
TRBJ1-3	TRBV5-6	ASSLGEGNTIY
TRBJ1-2	TRBV20-1	SATGQGPIYGYT
TRBJ2-1	TRBV18	ASSPGDRGYNEQF
TRBJ2-2	TRBV5-1	ASSSPSGGLNTGELF
TRBJ1-2	TRBV4-1	ASSQGDALGRGDDGYT
TRBJ2-7	TRBV5-1	ASTDVEGSREQY
TRBJ2-7	TRBV4-1	ASSTPGQTYEQY
TRBJ1-2	TRBV7-9	ASSAAGLRNYGYT